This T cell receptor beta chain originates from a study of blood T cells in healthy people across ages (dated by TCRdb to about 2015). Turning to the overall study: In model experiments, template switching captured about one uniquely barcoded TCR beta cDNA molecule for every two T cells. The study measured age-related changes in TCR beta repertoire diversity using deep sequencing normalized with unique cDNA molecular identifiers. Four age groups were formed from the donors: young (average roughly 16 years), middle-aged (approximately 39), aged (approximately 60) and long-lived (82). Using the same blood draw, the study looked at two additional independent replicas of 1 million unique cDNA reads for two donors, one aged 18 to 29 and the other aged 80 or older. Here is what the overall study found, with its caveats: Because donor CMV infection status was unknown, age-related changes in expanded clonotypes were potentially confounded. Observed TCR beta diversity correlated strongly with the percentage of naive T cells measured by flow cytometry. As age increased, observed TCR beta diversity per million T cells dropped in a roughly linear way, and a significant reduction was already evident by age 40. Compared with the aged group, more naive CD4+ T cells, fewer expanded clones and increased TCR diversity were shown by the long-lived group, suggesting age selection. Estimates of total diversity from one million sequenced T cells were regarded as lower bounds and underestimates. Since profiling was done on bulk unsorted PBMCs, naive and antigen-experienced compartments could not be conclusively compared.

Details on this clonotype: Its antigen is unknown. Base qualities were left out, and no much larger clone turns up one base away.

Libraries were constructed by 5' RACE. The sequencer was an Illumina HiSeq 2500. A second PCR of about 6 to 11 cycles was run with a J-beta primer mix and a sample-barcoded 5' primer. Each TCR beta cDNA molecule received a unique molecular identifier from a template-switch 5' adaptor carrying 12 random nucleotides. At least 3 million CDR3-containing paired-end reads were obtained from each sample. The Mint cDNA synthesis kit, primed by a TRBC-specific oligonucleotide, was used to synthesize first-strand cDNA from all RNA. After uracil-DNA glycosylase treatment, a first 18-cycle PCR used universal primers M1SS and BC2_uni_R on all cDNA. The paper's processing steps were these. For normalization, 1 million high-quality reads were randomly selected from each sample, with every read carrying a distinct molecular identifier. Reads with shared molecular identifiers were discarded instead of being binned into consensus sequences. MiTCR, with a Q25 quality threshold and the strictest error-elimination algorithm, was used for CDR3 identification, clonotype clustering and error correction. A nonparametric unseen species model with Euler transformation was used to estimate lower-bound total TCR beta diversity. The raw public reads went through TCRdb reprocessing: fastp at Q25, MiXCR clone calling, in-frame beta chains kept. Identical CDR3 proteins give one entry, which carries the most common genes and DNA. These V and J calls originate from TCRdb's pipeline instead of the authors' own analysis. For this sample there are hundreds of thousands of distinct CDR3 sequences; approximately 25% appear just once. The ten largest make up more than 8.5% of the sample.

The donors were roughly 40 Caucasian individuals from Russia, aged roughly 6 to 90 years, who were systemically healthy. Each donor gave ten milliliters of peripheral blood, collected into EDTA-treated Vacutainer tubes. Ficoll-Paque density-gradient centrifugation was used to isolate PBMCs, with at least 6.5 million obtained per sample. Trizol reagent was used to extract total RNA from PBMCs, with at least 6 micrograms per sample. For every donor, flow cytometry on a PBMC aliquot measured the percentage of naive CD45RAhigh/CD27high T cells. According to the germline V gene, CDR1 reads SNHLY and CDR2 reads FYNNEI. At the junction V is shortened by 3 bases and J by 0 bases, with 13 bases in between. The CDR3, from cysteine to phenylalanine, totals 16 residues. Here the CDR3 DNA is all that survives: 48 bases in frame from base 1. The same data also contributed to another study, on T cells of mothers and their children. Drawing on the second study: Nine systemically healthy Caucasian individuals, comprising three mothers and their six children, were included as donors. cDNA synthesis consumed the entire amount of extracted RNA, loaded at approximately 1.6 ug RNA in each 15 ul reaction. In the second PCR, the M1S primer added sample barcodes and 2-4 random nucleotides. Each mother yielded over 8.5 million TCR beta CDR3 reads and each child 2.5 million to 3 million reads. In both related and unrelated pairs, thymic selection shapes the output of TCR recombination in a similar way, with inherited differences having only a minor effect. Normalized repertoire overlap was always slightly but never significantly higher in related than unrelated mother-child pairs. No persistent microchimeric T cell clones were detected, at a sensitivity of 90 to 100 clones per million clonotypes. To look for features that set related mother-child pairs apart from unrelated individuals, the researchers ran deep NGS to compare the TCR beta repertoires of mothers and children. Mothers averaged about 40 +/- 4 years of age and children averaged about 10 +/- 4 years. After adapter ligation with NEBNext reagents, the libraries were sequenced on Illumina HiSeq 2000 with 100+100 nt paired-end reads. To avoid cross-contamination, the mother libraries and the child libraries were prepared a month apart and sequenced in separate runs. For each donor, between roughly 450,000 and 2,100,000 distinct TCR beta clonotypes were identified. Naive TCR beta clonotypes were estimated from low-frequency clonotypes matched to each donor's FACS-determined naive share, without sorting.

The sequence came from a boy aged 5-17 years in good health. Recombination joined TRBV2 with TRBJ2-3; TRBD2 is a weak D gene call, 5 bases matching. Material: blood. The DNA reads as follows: TGTGCCAGCAGTGAGAGAGGGTGGGTGAGCACAGATACGCAGTATTTT. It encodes CASSERGWVSTDTQYF.